A single sample gave rise to the 27 T cell receptor beta chains below, sequenced in a study of immune evolution from preneoplasia to lung adenocarcinoma. TCRdb's copy holds only in-frame clones and misses some; the assay was immunoSEQ multiplex PCR. The table records under 4,500 clones, around 80% of them present only once. Specimen: FFPE invasive lung adenocarcinoma tissue. The receptor set was obtained from a person aged 70 to 85 with invasive lung adenocarcinoma. Some clones in this sample may be carry-over from other donors' samples.

The V and J genes are TRBV4-1 and TRBJ2-7; no clear D gene. Germline V gives CDR1 MGHRA, CDR2 YSYEKL. This CDR3 comprises 13 residues. V lost 4 bases and J 2 bases, leaving 9 bases between the germline ends. CDR3 sequence: CASSPRGAYEQYF. The DNA of the CDR3 is TGCGCCAGCAGCCCTCGAGGCGCCTACGAGCAGTACTTC.

The chain couples TRBV7-2 to TRBJ2-2; 12 nucleotides agree with TRBD2. CDR1 and CDR2 (germline): SGHTA, FQGNSA. There are 15 residues in the CDR3. The trim removed 5 bases at V and 5 bases at J, leaving 3 bases unmatched. CDR3 bases: TGTGCCAGCAGCCCCGGGACTAGCGGGACCGGGGAGCTGTTTTTT. Its protein product is CASSPGTSGTGELFF.

The V gene is TRBV28, the J gene TRBJ2-7; tentatively, D is TRBD1 or TRBD2 (6 bases each). The CDR3 has 11 amino acids. Deletions cut 10 bases from V and 5 bases from J, with 12 bases between. CDR1 is MDHEN, CDR2 SYDVKM, per germline. The CDR3 reads CAIRGLDEQYF. CDR3 nucleotide sequence: TGTGCCATCCGGGGGCTAGACGAGCAGTACTTC.

The chain has TRBV28 and TRBJ2-5, with D maybe TRBD2 (5 bases). The V gene lost 7 bases and the J gene lost 4 bases, with 10 bases spanning the gap. This CDR3 has 12 amino acids. In germline, CDR1 is MDHEN, CDR2 SYDVKM. The CDR3 DNA reads as TGTGCCAGCAACGTGGGGAGAGAGACCCAGTACTTC. It codes for CASNVGRETQYF.

This clone was counted a single time. One junction end disagrees with the germline gene, perhaps due to a read error. This sequence joins TRBV5-4 and TRBJ2-7, with 8 bases matching TRBD1. The CDR3 is 14 amino acids. In germline, CDR1 is SGHNT, CDR2 YYREEE (reference sequence). The CDR3 loop reads CASSLDRVAYEQYF. The DNA for the CDR3 is TGTGCCAGCAGTTTGGACAGGGTGGCCTACGAGCAGTACTTC. Full variable domain (rest looked up from reference TRBV5-4 and TRBJ2-7): ETGVTQSPTHLIKTRGQQVTLRCSSQSGHNTVSWYQQALGQGPQFIFQYYREEENGRGNFPPRFSGLQFPNYSSELNVNALELDDSALYLCASSLDRVAYEQYFGPGTRLTVT.

The rearrangement joins TRBV29-1 to TRBJ2-5, with a possible D match to TRBD2 (5 bases). With the DNA end fitting TRBJ2-7 better, the J assignment may be wrong. The CDR3 is 12 amino acids. Germline V lookup: CDR1 SQVTM, CDR2 ANQGSEA. CDR3 residues: CSAELVVDEQYF. The DNA of the CDR3 is TGCAGCGCCGAACTAGTAGTGGACGAGCAGTACTTC.

This CDR3 reads CASSPGTVRGYTF. CDR3 nucleotides: TGTGCCAGCAGCCCGGGGACAGTCAGAGGCTACACCTTC. V usage is TRBV7-2 and J usage is TRBJ1-2; 7 positions match TRBD1. This CDR3 has 13 amino acids. CDR1 is SGHTA, CDR2 FQGNSA, per germline. The trim removed 5 bases at V and 8 bases at J, leaving 8 bases unmatched.

The chain links TRBV5-1 to TRBJ2-7; D possibly matches TRBD1 or TRBD2 (6 bases each). V lost 0 bases and J lost 3, with 13 bases in between. The CDR3 is 15 amino acids. Germline V gene sequence: CDR1 SGHRS, CDR2 YFSETQ. The CDR3 protein is CASSLVPGASYEQYF. CDR3 sequence (DNA): TGCGCCAGCAGCTTGGTCCCGGGGGCAAGCTACGAGCAGTACTTC.

This clone showed up just a few times. CDR3 bases: TGTGCCAGCAGGCAGGCGGTCGAGCAGTACTTC. It is translated as CASRQAVEQYF. The rearrangement links TRBV6-1 to TRBJ2-7; D is unresolved. The V and J ends lost 6 bases and 6 bases respectively, with 9 bases between them. CDR3 length: 11 amino acids. Germline CDR1 reads MNHNS; CDR2 reads SASEGT.

V is TRBV7-2 and J is TRBJ2-7; D remains ambiguous. This CDR3 has 15 residues. From germline, CDR1 is SGHTA and CDR2 FQGNSA. Trimming took 1 base from V and 1 from J, leaving 11 bases between them. CDR3 nucleotides: TGTGCCAGCAGCTTAGACCAGCGCTCATCCTACGAGCAGTACTTC. Translation gives CASSLDQRSSYEQYF. Filled out from reference TRBV7-2 and TRBJ2-7, the complete variable domain reads GAGVSQSPSNKVTEKGKDVELRCDPISGHTALYWYRQSLGQGLEFLIYFQGNSAPDKSGLPSDRFSAERTGGSVSTLTIQRTQQEDSAVYLCASSLDQRSSYEQYFGPGTRLTVT.

This clone was seen once. This chain uses TRBV27 with TRBJ2-2; D tentatively reads TRBD1 or TRBD2 (6 bases each). The CDR3 is 16 amino acids. Germline V gene sequence: CDR1 MNHEY, CDR2 SMNVEV (reference sequence). Trimming took off 0 bases at V and 1 base at J, with 9 bases between the two ends. This CDR3 is CASSLSRGVNTGELFF. The CDR3 nucleotides read TGTGCCAGCAGTTTATCAAGGGGGGTGAACACCGGGGAGCTGTTTTTT.

About this clone: The same CDR3 arises from other DNA sequences in this sample as well. This sequence joins TRBV4-2 and TRBJ2-3, with TRBD1 as a possible D gene (5 bases). Trimming took off 1 base at V and 2 bases at J, with 19 bases between the two ends. The CDR3 is made up of 18 amino acids. CDR1 is LGHNA, CDR2 YNFKEQ, per germline. CDR3 DNA sequence: TGTGCCAGCAGCCAAGTATTTTCCAGACAGTTTACCACAGATACGCAGTATTTT. It is translated as CASSQVFSRQFTTDTQYF.

The rearrangement links TRBV18 to TRBJ2-5, with 8 bases that match TRBD1. Per the germline V gene, CDR1 is KGHSH and CDR2 is LQKENI. The CDR3 totals 13 residues. Germline trimming cut 4 bases from V and 4 bases from J; bases unmatched to any gene: 2. CDR3 in amino acids: CASSLGQGETQYF. DNA of the CDR3: TGTGCCAGCTCACTCGGACAGGGAGAGACCCAGTACTTC.

The gene calls are TRBV6-1 and TRBJ2-5, with D perhaps TRBD2 (6 bases). Germline CDR1 is MNHNS and CDR2 is SASEGT. V was clipped by 4 bases and J by 4 bases, with 13 bases between them. The CDR3 runs to 14 residues. For the CDR3, the DNA is TGTGCCAGCAGTGGGGGGACTCCGGCAGAGACCCAGTACTTC. Translated, it gives CASSGGTPAETQYF.

Written as DNA, the CDR3 is TGCGCCAGCAGCTCAGCCCCGAGGGGGTACCAAGAGACCCAGTACTTC. Translated, it gives CASSSAPRGYQETQYF. V and J are TRBV5-1 and TRBJ2-5; tentative D call: TRBD1 (6 bases). CDR3 length equals 16 residues. Germline values: CDR1 SGHRS, CDR2 YFSETQ. Trimming removed 3 bases from V and 0 bases from J, with 15 bases in between.

The rearrangement joins TRBV30 to TRBJ1-3; 7 bases fit TRBD1. Germline lookup yields CDR1 GTSNPN and CDR2 SVGIG (reference sequence). The CDR3 is made up of 18 amino acids. Germline trimming cut 0 bases from V and 4 bases from J; bases unmatched to any gene: 15. For the CDR3, the DNA is TGTGCCTGGAGTGTGTGGGTCTTATGGGACAGCACCGGAAACACCATATATTTT. Amino acids: CAWSVWVLWDSTGNTIYF.

The chain is built from TRBV9 and TRBJ1-1; D gene uncertain. Looked up from germline, CDR1 is SGDLS and CDR2 is YYNGEE. CDR3 length: 15 residues. Between the trimmed V and J ends, which lost 0 bases and 1 base, there was a span of 10 bases. Here the CDR3 reads CASSVGSLGNTEAFF. In DNA form, the CDR3 reads TGTGCCAGCAGCGTAGGGTCATTAGGGAACACTGAAGCTTTCTTT.

This chain connects TRBV18 to TRBJ2-3; tentatively, D is TRBD1 or TRBD2 (5 bases each). The CDR3 sequence is 15 residues long. Trimming left V 2 bases short and J 1 base short, with 10 bases between. CDR1 and CDR2 from the germline V gene are KGHSH and LQKENI. This chain's CDR3 is CASSPVGRGTDTQYF. CDR3 nucleotides: TGTGCCAGCTCACCAGTGGGACGGGGCACAGATACGCAGTATTTT.

The V call is TRBV30, the J call TRBJ1-4, with D maybe TRBD1 (5 bases). CDR1 and CDR2 from the germline V gene are GTSNPN and SVGIG (reference sequence). The CDR3 length is 15 residues. Trimming shortened V by 0 bases and J by 4 bases, and 12 bases separated the two germline ends. CDR3 region: CAWSVLRGINEKLFF. For the CDR3, the DNA is TGTGCCTGGAGTGTGCTAAGGGGTATTAATGAAAAACTGTTTTTT.

The chain joins TRBV5-1 to TRBJ2-3, with a tentative D call TRBD2 (6 bases). Trimming stripped 4 bases from V and 3 bases from J, with 12 bases between. Germline V gene data show CDR1 as SGHRS and CDR2 as YFSETQ. The CDR3 contains 14 residues. CDR3 amino acids: CASSPRDSTDTQYF. The CDR3 DNA reads TGCGCCAGCAGCCCTCGGGACTCAACAGATACGCAGTATTTT.

A note on this clone: The germline gene is not matched at one end of the junction; a read error may be the cause. The rearrangement joins TRBV27 to TRBJ2-7; D remains unclear. This CDR3 is built from 13 residues. In germline, CDR1 is MNHEY, CDR2 SMNVEV (reference sequence). CDR3 DNA: TGTGCCAGGAGTTTAACGAGCTCCTACGAGCAGTACTTC. Amino acid sequence: CARSLTSSYEQYF.

The genes are TRBV30 and TRBJ2-7; D might be TRBD1 or TRBD2, each matching 5 bases. V was trimmed by 4 bases and J by 1 base, leaving 14 bases between them. The CDR3 consists of 14 residues. Germline V lookup: CDR1 GTSNPN, CDR2 SVGIG (reference sequence). The CDR3 bases are TGTGCCTGGATCTCCGGGACCGCTTCCTACGAGCAGTACTTC. Translated: CAWISGTASYEQYF.

The chain uses TRBV5-6 and TRBJ2-2; 8 bases are a match to TRBD2. V dropped 1 base and J dropped 1; count of bases not matched to a gene: 3. The CDR3 is made up of 16 amino acids. CDR1 and CDR2 from the germline V gene are SGHDT and YYEEEE. CDR3: CASSLPAGGNTGELFF. For the CDR3, the DNA is TGTGCCAGCAGCTTGCCGGCGGGGGGGAACACCGGGGAGCTGTTTTTT. Based on the CDR3 plus reference TRBV5-6 and TRBJ2-2, the full variable domain is DAGVTQSPTHLIKTRGQQVTLRCSPKSGHDTVSWYQQALGQGPQFIFQYYEEEERQRGNFPDRFSGHQFPNYSSELNVNALLLGDSALYLCASSLPAGGNTGELFFGEGSRLTVL.

The rearrangement uses TRBV18 and TRBJ1-2; 9 bases agree with TRBD1. The trim removed 3 bases at V and 8 bases at J, leaving 7 bases unmatched. The CDR3 loop spans 14 amino acids. Looked up from germline, CDR1 is KGHSH and CDR2 is LQKENI. DNA of the CDR3: TGTGCCAGCTCACCCCCGACAGGGGGAGAGGGCTACACCTTC. It translates to CASSPPTGGEGYTF.

The chain couples TRBV19 to TRBJ1-2; a weak D match, TRBD1 (5 bases). V lost 8 bases and J 3 bases, leaving 19 bases between the germline ends. The CDR3 totals 15 residues. Germline loops: CDR1 LNHDA, CDR2 SQIVND (reference sequence). The CDR3 bases are TGTGCCAGTCACCTACGGGACGGAGCCTACTATGGCTACACCTTC. Amino acids: CASHLRDGAYYGYTF.

The chain recombines TRBV4-2 with TRBJ1-5; D gene uncertain. The germline V gene has CDR1 LGHNA and CDR2 YNFKEQ. The CDR3 is made up of 14 amino acids. V dropped 1 base and J dropped 3 bases, with 7 bases sitting between them. CDR3 sequence reads: CASSQVGNNQPQHF. The CDR3 DNA is TGTGCCAGCAGCCAAGTAGGTAACAATCAGCCCCAGCATTTT.

In this sample, this clone turned up a few times. This chain joins TRBV5-1 and TRBJ1-4; no clear D gene. The germline V and J ends were trimmed by 1 base and 5 bases, with 12 bases remaining between them. CDR3 length equals 15 residues. Germline V gene data show CDR1 as SGHRS and CDR2 as YFSETQ. The CDR3 DNA reads TGCGCCAGCAGCTTGTTGAATACGGAAAATGAAAAACTGTTTTTT. It specifies CASSLLNTENEKLFF.